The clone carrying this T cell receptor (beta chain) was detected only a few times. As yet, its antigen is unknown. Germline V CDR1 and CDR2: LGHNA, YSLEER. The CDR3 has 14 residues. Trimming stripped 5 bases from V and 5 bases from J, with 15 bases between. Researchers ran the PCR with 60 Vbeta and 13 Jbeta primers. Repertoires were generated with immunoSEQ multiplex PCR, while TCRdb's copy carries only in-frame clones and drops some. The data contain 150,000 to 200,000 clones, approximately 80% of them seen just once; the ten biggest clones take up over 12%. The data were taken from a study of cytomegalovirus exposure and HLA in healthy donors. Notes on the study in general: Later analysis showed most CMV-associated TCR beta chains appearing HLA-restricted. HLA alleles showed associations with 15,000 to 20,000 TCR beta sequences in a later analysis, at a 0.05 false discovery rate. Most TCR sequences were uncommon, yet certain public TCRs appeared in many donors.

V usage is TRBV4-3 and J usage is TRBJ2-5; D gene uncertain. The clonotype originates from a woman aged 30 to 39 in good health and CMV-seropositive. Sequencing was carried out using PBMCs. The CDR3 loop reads CASSVRPLSETQYF. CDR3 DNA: TGCGCCAGCAGCGTCAGGCCCCTCAGCGAGACCCAGTACTTC.